Described below is a single T cell receptor beta chain sequence and its context. In the source study's methods: Amplified reference gene primers provided the basis for estimating nucleated cell counts. Assay used: immunoSEQ multiplex PCR; TCRdb lists only in-frame clones, some missing. The DNA was the basis for D and trimming; V, J and clone size are from that table. The sample consists of around 260,000 clones, more than 75% of them appearing once. The CDR3 runs to 16 residues. V lost 1 base to trimming and J lost 11 bases; unmatched junction nucleotides: 8. Germline values: CDR1 SEHNR, CDR2 FQNEAQ (reference sequence). This sample is drawn from a study of blood T cell repertoires in COVID-19. As for the study in general: The United States, Italy and Spain were the sources of the acute and convalescent COVID-19 samples. Sources were T cells, B-cell-depleted T cells, or PBMCs; the material itself was cDNA or gDNA.

The chain has TRBV7-9 and TRBJ2-3; 14 nucleotides agree with TRBD2. Material for sequencing was peripheral blood. The clonotype originates from a man in his forties who had recovered from COVID-19. The CDR3 DNA follows: TGTGCCAGCAGCTTAGGCCAAGGACTAGCGGGGGGTGTGCAGTATTTT. It specifies CASSLGQGLAGGVQYF.